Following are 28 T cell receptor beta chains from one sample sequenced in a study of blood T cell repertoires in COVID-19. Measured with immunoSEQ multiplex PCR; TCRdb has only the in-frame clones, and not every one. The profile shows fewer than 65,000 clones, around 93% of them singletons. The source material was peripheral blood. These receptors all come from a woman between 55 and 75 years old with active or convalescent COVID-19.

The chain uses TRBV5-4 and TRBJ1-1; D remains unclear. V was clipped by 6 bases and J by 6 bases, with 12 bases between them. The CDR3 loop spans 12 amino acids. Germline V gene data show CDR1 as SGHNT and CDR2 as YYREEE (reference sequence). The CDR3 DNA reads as TGTGCCAGCATCCGGGCGGGATCTGAAGCTTTCTTT. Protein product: CASIRAGSEAFF.

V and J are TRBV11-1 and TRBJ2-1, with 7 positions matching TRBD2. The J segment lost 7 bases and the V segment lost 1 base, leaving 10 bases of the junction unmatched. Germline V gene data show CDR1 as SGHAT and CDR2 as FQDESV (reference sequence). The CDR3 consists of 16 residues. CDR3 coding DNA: TGTGCCAGCAGCTTAGTACCCCTGCGGGAGCGGAATGAGCAGTTCTTC. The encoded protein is CASSLVPLRERNEQFF.

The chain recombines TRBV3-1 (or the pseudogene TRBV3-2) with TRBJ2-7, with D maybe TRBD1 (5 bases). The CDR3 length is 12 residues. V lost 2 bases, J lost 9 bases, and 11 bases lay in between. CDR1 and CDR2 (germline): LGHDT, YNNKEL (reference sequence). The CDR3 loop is CASSQKKGLQYF. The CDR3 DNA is TGTGCCAGCAGCCAAAAAAAGGGGTTGCAGTACTTC.

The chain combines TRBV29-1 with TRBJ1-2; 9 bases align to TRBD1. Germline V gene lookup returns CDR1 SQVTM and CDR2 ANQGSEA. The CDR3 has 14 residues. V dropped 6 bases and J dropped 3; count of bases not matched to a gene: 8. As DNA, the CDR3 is TGCAGCGTATGGACAGGGGAGTCGGACTATGGCTACACCTTC. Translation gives CSVWTGESDYGYTF.

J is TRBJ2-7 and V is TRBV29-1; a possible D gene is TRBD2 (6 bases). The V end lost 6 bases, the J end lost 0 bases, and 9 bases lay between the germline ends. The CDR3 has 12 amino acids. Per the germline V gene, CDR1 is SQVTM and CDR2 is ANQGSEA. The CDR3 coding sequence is TGCAGCGTCGGGGGAAACTCCTACGAGCAGTACTTC. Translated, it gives CSVGGNSYEQYF.

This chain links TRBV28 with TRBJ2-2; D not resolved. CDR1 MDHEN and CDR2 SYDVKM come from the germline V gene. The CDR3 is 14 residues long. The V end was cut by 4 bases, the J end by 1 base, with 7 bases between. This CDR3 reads CASSSTGNTGELFF. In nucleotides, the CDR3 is TGTGCCAGCAGTTCGACTGGGAACACCGGGGAGCTGTTTTTT.

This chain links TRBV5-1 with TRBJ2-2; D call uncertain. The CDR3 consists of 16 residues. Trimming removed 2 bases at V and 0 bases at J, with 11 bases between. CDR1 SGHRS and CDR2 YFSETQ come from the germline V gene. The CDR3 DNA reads TGCGCCAGCAGCTTAGGAGCCAAAGCGAACACCGGGGAGCTGTTTTTT. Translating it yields CASSLGAKANTGELFF.

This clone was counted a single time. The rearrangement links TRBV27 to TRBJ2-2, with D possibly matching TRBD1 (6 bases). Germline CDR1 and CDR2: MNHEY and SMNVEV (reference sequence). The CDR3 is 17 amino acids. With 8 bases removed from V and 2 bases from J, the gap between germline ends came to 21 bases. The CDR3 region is CASASSYTGLNTGELFF. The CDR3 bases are TGTGCCAGCGCGTCATCCTATACAGGGTTAAACACCGGGGAGCTGTTTTTT.

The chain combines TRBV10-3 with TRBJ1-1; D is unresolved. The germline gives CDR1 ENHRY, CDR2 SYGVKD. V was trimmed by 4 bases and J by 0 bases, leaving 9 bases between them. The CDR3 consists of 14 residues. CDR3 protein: CAISAEAMNTEAFF. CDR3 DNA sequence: TGTGCCATCAGTGCGGAGGCCATGAACACTGAAGCTTTCTTT.

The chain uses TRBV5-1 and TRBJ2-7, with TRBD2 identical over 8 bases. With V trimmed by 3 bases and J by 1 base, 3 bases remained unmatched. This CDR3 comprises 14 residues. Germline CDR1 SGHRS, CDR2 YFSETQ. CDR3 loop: CASSSSGSSYEQYF. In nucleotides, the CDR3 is TGCGCCAGCAGCTCCAGCGGGAGTTCCTACGAGCAGTACTTC.

This CDR3 is CASSFLSGSAASSYNEQFF. Here the CDR3 DNA reads TGTGCCAGCAGTTTCTTAAGCGGGAGTGCTGCAAGCTCCTACAATGAGCAGTTCTTC. V gene TRBV27 combines with J gene TRBJ2-1; the match to TRBD2 covers 8 bases. The CDR3 consists of 19 residues. V was pared by 3 bases and J by 0 bases, with 13 bases of the junction left unmatched. Germline assignment: CDR1 MNHEY and CDR2 SMNVEV (reference sequence).

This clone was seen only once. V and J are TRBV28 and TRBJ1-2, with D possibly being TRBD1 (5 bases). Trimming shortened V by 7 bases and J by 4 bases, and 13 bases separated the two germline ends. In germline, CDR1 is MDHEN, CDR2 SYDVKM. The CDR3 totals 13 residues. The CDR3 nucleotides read TGTGCCAGCAATTCGGGGGGTAGCTATGGCTACACCTTC. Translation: CASNSGGSYGYTF.

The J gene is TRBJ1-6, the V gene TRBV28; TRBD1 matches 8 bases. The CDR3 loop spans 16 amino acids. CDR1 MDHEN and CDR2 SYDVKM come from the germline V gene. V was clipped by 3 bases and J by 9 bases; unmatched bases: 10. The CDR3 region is CASSFPGQGASSPLHF. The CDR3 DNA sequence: TGTGCCAGCAGTTTTCCTGGACAGGGAGCGTCTTCACCCCTCCACTTT.

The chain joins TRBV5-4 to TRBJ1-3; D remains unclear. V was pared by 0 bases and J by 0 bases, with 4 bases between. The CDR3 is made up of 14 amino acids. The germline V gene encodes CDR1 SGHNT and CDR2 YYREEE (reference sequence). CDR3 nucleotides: TGTGCCAGCAGCTTGGAGCTCTCTGGAAACACCATATATTTT. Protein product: CASSLELSGNTIYF.

CDR3 amino acids: CSVGDRGYEQYF. CDR3 bases: TGCAGCGTTGGGGACAGAGGCTACGAGCAGTACTTC. The chain is built from TRBV29-1 and TRBJ2-7; 7 bases are a match to TRBD1. The V segment lost 4 bases and the J segment 3 bases; nucleotides outside the gene matches: 3. Looked up from germline, CDR1 is SQVTM and CDR2 is ANQGSEA. The CDR3 loop spans 12 amino acids.

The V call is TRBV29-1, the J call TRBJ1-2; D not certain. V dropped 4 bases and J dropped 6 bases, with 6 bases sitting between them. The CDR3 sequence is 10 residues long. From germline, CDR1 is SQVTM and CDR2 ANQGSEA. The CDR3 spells CSVGGDGYTF. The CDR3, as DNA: TGCAGCGTTGGCGGCGATGGCTACACCTTC.

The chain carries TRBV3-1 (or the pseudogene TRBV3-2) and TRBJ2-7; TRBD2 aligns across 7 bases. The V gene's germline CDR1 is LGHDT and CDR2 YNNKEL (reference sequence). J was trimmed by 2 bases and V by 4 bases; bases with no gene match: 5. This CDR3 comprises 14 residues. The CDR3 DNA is TGTGCCAGCAGCCCCCCGGGGGGACCCTACGAGCAGTACTTC. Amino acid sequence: CASSPPGGPYEQYF.

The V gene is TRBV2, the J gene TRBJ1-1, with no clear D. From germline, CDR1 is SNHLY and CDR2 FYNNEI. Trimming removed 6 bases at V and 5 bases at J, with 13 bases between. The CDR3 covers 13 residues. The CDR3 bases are TGTGCCAGCAGGGCCACCGCTTCAACTGAAGCTTTCTTT. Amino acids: CASRATASTEAFF.

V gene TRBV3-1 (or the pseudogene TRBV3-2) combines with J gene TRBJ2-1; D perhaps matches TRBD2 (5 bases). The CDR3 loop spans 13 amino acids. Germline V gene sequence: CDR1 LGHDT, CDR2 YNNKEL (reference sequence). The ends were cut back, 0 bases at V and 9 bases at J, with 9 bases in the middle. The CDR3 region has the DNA TGTGCCAGCAGCCAAGATAGAGCGGTTGAGCAGTTCTTC. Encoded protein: CASSQDRAVEQFF.

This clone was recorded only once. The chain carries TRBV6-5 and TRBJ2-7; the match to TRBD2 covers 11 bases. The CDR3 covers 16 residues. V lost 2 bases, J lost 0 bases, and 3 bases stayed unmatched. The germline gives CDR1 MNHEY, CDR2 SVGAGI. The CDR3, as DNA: TGTGCCAGCAGTTACGCCGGGACTAGCGGCTCCTACGAGCAGTACTTC. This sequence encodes CASSYAGTSGSYEQYF.

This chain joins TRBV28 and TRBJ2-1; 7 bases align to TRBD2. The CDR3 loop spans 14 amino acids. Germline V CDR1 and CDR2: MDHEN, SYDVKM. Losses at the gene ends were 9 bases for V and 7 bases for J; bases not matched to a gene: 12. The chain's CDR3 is CASFLSGTKNEQFF. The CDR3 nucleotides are TGTGCCAGTTTCTTGTCTGGGACTAAAAATGAGCAGTTCTTC.

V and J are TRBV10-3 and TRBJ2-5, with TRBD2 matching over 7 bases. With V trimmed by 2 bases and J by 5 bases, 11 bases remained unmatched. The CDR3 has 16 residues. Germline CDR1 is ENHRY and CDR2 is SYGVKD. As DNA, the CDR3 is TGTGCCATCAGTGAGGCCTCTTTGGCGGGGGATGAGACCCAGTACTTC. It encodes CAISEASLAGDETQYF.

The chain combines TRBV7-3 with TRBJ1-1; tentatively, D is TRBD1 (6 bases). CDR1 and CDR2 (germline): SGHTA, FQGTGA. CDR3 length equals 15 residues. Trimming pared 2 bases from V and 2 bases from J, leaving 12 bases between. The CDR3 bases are TGTGCCAGCAGCTTAGTGCACAGGGATAACACTGAAGCTTTCTTT. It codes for CASSLVHRDNTEAFF. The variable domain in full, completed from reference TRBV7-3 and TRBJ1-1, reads GAGVSQTPSNKVTEKGKYVELRCDPISGHTALYWYRQSLGQGPEFLIYFQGTGAADDSGLPNDRFFAVRPEGSVSTLKIQRTERGDSAVYLCASSLVHRDNTEAFFGQGTRLTVV.

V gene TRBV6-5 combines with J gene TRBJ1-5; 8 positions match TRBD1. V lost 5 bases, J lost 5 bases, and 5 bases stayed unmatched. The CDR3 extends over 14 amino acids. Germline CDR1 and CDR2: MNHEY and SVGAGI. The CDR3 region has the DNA TGTGCCAGCAGTCAACAGGGGGGGTATCAGCCCCAGCATTTT. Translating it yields CASSQQGGYQPQHF.

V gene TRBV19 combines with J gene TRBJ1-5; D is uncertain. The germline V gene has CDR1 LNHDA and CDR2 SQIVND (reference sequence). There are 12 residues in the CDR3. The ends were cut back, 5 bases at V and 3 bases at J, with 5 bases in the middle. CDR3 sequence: CASSSLNQPQHF. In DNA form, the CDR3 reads TGTGCCAGTAGTTCCCTCAATCAGCCCCAGCATTTT.

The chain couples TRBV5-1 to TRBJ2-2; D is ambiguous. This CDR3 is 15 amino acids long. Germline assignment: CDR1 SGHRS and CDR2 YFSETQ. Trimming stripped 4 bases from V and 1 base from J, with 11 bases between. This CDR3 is CASSRLGLNTGELFF. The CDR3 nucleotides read TGCGCCAGCAGCCGCCTCGGGTTGAACACCGGGGAGCTGTTTTTT.

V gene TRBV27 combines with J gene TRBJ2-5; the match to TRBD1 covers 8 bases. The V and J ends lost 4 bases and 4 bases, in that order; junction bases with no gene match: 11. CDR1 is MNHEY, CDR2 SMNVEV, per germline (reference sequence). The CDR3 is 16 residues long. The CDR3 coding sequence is TGTGCCAGCAGTTCTATACAGGGGGGAGTCCCAGAGACCCAGTACTTC. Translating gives CASSSIQGGVPETQYF.

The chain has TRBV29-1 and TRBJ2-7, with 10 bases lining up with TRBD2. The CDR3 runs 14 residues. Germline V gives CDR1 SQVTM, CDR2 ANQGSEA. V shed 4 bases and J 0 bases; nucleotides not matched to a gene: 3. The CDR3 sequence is CSVVVAGGSYEQYF. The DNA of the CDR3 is TGCAGCGTTGTTGTAGCGGGGGGCTCCTACGAGCAGTACTTC.